The 6 T cell receptor beta chains below come from one sample, sequenced in a study of vaccination effects on CD4 cells after COVID-19. TCRdb keeps only in-frame clones here, not all; method: immunoSEQ multiplex PCR. The sample has about 66,000 clones; less than 85% are singletons. Their recognized antigens are unknown. Subsequent to 10 days of culture, CD4+ T cells were isolated. Two doses of either BNT162b2 or mRNA-1273 were given to each participant. Specimen: CD4+ T cells from PBMCs cultured without peptide, collected after COVID-19 vaccination. The receptors derive from a human donor who received a COVID-19 vaccine.

This rearrangement joins TRBV27 to TRBJ1-3; 8 positions match TRBD1. There are 17 residues in the CDR3. V trimming: 5 bases; J trimming: 2 bases; junction bases outside the gene matches: 11. From germline, CDR1 is MNHEY and CDR2 SMNVEV (reference sequence). The CDR3 region is CASSLHAGQGPGNTIYF. CDR3 DNA: TGTGCCAGCAGTCTCCACGCAGGACAGGGCCCTGGAAACACCATATATTTT.

V usage is TRBV5-6 and J usage is TRBJ1-5; 9 bases match TRBD1. The CDR3 covers 15 residues. The germline V gene has CDR1 SGHDT and CDR2 YYEEEE. Unmatched junction bases numbered 5, after V lost 0 bases and J lost 7 bases. DNA of the CDR3: TGTGCCAGCAGCTTGGGGACAGGGGATGGGCAGCCCCAGCATTTT. It translates to CASSLGTGDGQPQHF.

This clone was picked up a small number of times. The V and J genes are TRBV3-1 (or the pseudogene TRBV3-2) and TRBJ1-2; D is unclear. This CDR3 has 14 residues. The germline CDR1 and CDR2 sequences are LGHDT and YNNKEL (reference sequence). V lost 3 bases and J lost 4, with 12 bases in between. CDR3 nucleotide sequence: TGTGCCAGCAGCCAGTCGGAGGGAACCTATGGCTACACCTTC. This codes for CASSQSEGTYGYTF.

Judged by abundance, this clone is medium-sized. The gene calls are TRBV12-3 or TRBV12-4 and TRBJ1-1; unclear D gene. The CDR3 is 11 residues long. V dropped 2 bases and J dropped 6 bases, with 4 bases sitting between them. CDR3: CASSLFAEAFF. The CDR3 DNA sequence: TGTGCCAGCAGTTTATTCGCTGAAGCTTTCTTT.

The CDR3 loop is CASRLGGGTYEQYV. The CDR3 DNA follows: TGTGCCAGCAGACTCGGGGGGGGAACCTACGAGCAGTACGTC. The gene calls are TRBV6-6 and TRBJ2-7; TRBD2 aligns across 8 bases. The CDR3 is made up of 14 amino acids. CDR1 and CDR2 from the germline V gene are MNHNY and SVGAGI (reference sequence). Unmatched junction bases numbered 6, after V lost 6 bases and J lost 2 bases.

The V call is TRBV20-1, the J call TRBJ2-1; 7 bases align to TRBD2. Germline values: CDR1 DFQATT, CDR2 SNEGSKA (reference sequence). This CDR3 has 11 amino acids. Germline trimming cut 6 bases from V and 15 bases from J; bases unmatched to any gene: 11. CDR3 coding DNA: TGCAGTGCCTTGGGACTAAGAGAGTGGTTCTTC. This translates into CSALGLREWFF.